These T cell receptor beta chains were read from a single sample in a study of blood T cell repertoires in COVID-19. The protocol was immunoSEQ multiplex PCR, while the TCRdb copy is restricted to in-frame clones and leaves out a portion. The sample lists approximately 85,000 clones; 80% to 90% were seen once. The source material was peripheral blood. These receptors all come from a human donor in a cohort sampled during active COVID-19. Both conserved end residues are part of each CDR3. A D gene is named only where the DNA matches it firmly. Clone size is not always given. Where it is, it says once, few, many or a class for expanded clones.

>TRBV30|TRBJ1-6|NA|NA
TGTGCTTGGAAGAGAACGTTCGATAATTCACCCCTCCACTTT
CAWKRTFDNSPLHF
>TRBV18|TRBJ1-1|NA|NA
TGTGCCAGCTCACCGGCCAGGCTCAACACTGAAGCTTTCTTT
CASSPARLNTEAFF
>TRBV3-1/TRBV3-2|TRBJ2-3|TRBD2|NA
TGTGCCAGCAGCCTATCGCCGGGGGGGGGCTCGGATACGCAGTATTTT
CASSLSPGGGSDTQYF
>TRBV7-9|TRBJ1-5|TRBD1|few
TGTGCCAGCAGCTCCCGGGACAGGGGTAGTCAGCCCCAGCATTTT
CASSSRDRGSQPQHF
>TRBV19|TRBJ1-1|TRBD1|NA
TGTGCCAGTAGTATCCCAGGGACAGGGAGGAACACTGAAGCTTTCTTT
CASSIPGTGRNTEAFF
>TRBV5-1|TRBJ2-7|TRBD1|NA
TGCGCCAGCAGCCGGGGTGGGACAGGGGACGAGCAGTACTTC
CASSRGGTGDEQYF
>TRBV6-5|TRBJ2-2|TRBD2|NA
TGTGCCAGCAGTTGGGCTAGCGGGGGGAACACCGGGGAGCTGTTTTTT
CASSWASGGNTGELFF
>TRBV18|TRBJ1-6|NA|NA
TGTGCCAGCTCACCAATAGAAGCCACCTATAATTCACCCCTCCACTTT
CASSPIEATYNSPLHF
>TRBV5-6|TRBJ2-5|TRBD1|NA
TGTGCCAGCAGCTCCAAGACAGGGGGGGAGACCCAGTACTTC
CASSSKTGGETQYF
>TRBV5-1|TRBJ2-5|TRBD1|once
TGCGCCAGCAGCTCGCAGGGGGCTCGGCAAGAGACCCAGTACTTC
CASSSQGARQETQYF
>TRBV4-3|TRBJ2-3|TRBD2|NA
TGCGCCAGCAGCCAGATGCCCCTGGGACTAGCGGAGAGCACAGATACGCAGTATTTT
CASSQMPLGLAESTDTQYF
>TRBV6-6|TRBJ2-7|NA|once
TGTGCCAGCAGCTCCGGGACACTCTCCTACGAGCAGTACTTC
CASSSGTLSYEQYF
>TRBV11-2|TRBJ1-1|NA|NA
TGTGCCAGCAGCTTAGTCGGTGCGGCCAACACTGAAGCTTTCTTT
CASSLVGAANTEAFF
>TRBV28|TRBJ1-1|NA|NA
TGTGCCAGCAGGCACCTCGGGACACCGAGGGGAGTGAACACTGAAGCTTTCTTT
CASRHLGTPRGVNTEAFF
>TRBV7-3|TRBJ2-1|NA|NA
TGTGCCAGCAGCTTAATGTTGGGCGAAGGCGAGCAGTTCTTC
CASSLMLGEGEQFF
>TRBV5-1|TRBJ2-5|TRBD2|NA
TGCGCCAGCAGCCCGCCACTAGCGGGGGGCCGGGAGACCCAGTACTTC
CASSPPLAGGRETQYF
>TRBV6-2/TRBV6-3|TRBJ1-2|NA|NA
TGTGCCAGCAGTTATACGGGTTTGGGCTACACCTTC
CASSYTGLGYTF
>TRBV7-8|TRBJ2-7|NA|NA
TGTGCCAGCAGCTTAGTTCGGGGGTCAACCTACGAGCAGTACTTC
CASSLVRGSTYEQYF